This paragraph covers one T cell receptor (beta chain) sequence. This sample was included in a study of blood T cell repertoires in COVID-19. Study as a whole: Samples of COVID-19 (acute and convalescent) were obtained from the United States, Italy and Spain.

Assay: immunoSEQ multiplex PCR; the TCRdb copy retains only in-frame clones and omits some. The repertoire holds about 73,000 clones, with 80% to 85% as singletons. Trimming pared 4 bases from V and 2 bases from J, leaving 6 bases between. Looked up from germline, CDR1 is SGHNT and CDR2 is YYREEE (reference sequence). This CDR3 spans 12 amino acids. The sample was peripheral blood. The chain couples TRBV5-4 to TRBJ2-5, with D unclear. The sequence was obtained from a human donor in a cohort sampled during active COVID-19. CDR3 residues: CASSRSQETQYF. The DNA of the CDR3 is TGTGCCAGCAGCCGTTCTCAAGAGACCCAGTACTTC. The whole variable domain, filled in from reference TRBV5-4 and TRBJ2-5, reads ETGVTQSPTHLIKTRGQQVTLRCSSQSGHNTVSWYQQALGQGPQFIFQYYREEENGRGNFPPRFSGLQFPNYSSELNVNALELDDSALYLCASSRSQETQYFGPGTRLLVL.